A single T cell receptor (beta chain) is shown here with its context. Its antigen is currently unknown. These data originate in a study of post-analysis software for immune sequencing data. Looking at the study overall: Relapsing-remitting, secondary progressive and progressive-relapsing courses of multiple sclerosis were included. General study results and limits: Patients carried 5 or 6 TRBV segments more frequently than controls did, and TRBV5-6, TRBV5-1 and TRBV20-1 were among them. Strong same-batch co-clustering of samples appeared with F measure clustering. Multiple sclerosis patients had significantly lower normalized Chao1 diversity than controls.

The TCR beta cDNA libraries carried unique molecular identifiers. Researchers reported a few hundred thousand cDNA molecules coming from around 1 to 9.1 million T cells. MiXCR, applied by TCRdb to the PCR reads, yields one record per CDR3 protein. This table holds roughly 600,000 distinct CDR3 sequences, 44% found once. Looked up from germline, CDR1 is MNHNS and CDR2 is SASEGT. The CDR3 is made up of 14 amino acids. V shed 8 bases and J shed 6 bases, with 20 bases lying between them. Sample: blood. This clonotype originated in a girl between 5 and 17 years old with multiple sclerosis. The chain couples TRBV6-1 to TRBJ2-7; no reliable D call. The CDR3 is CASFHTGSSGEQYF. In nucleotides, the CDR3 is TGTGCCAGCTTCCATACGGGCAGCTCAGGCGAGCAGTACTTC.